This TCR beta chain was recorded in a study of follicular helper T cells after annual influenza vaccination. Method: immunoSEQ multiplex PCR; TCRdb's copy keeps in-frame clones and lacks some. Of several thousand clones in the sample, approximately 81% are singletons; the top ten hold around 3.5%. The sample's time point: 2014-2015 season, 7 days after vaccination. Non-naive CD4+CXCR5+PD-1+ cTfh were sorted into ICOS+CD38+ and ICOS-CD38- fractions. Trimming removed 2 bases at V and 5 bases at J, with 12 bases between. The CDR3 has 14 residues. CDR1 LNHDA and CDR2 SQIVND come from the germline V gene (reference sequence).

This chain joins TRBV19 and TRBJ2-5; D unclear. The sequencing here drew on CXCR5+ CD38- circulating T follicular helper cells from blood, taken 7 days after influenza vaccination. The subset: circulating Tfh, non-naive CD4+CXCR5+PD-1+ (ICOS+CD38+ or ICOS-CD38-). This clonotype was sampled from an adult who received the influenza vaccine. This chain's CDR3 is CASSISGLWETQYF. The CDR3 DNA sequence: TGTGCCAGTAGTATATCGGGCTTATGGGAGACCCAGTACTTC.